Below are 8 T cell receptor beta chains sequenced from a single sample in a study of T-cell memory formation after mild COVID-19. Each CDR3 protein is one row after TCRdb ran MiXCR on the 5' RACE reads. The data contain 450,000 to 650,000 distinct CDR3 sequences, about 20% of them singletons. Source material: PBMCs or a T cell subset sorted from them (not recorded which). These receptor sequences come from an adult woman who had mild COVID-19 (a few samples of this study predate the infection). Cell type and time point are not known.

This clonotype was seen repeatedly, ten times or more. The V call is TRBV12-3 or TRBV12-4, the J call TRBJ1-2; 8 nucleotides agree with TRBD1. The V gene end was trimmed by 4 bases and the J gene end by 5 bases; junction bases not matched to a gene: 9. The CDR3 sequence is 15 residues long. The CDR3 loop reads CASSSPGQGAYGYTF. Written as DNA, the CDR3 is TGTGCCAGCAGTTCCCCAGGACAGGGAGCATATGGCTACACCTTC.

Many counts were recorded for this clonotype. The chain couples TRBV7-2 to TRBJ2-2; no firm D call. The CDR3 has 12 amino acids. Looked up from germline, CDR1 is SGHTA and CDR2 is FQGNSA. V lost 4 bases and J lost 2, with 2 bases in between. Written as DNA, the CDR3 is TGTGCCAGCAGCTACAACACCGGGGAGCTGTTTTTT. Amino acids: CASSYNTGELFF.

Ten or more counts support this clonotype. The CDR3 nucleotides are TGTGCCAGCTCACAATTAGGTAGCGGTAATGAGCAGTTCTTC. It is translated as CASSQLGSGNEQFF. The chain employs TRBV18 and TRBJ2-1; tentative D call: TRBD2 (6 bases). Per the germline V gene, CDR1 is KGHSH and CDR2 is LQKENI. The CDR3 totals 14 residues. V was shortened by 4 bases and J by 7 bases, with 14 bases between the two germline ends.

This clonotype was counted at least ten times. The chain links TRBV5-6 to TRBJ2-7; 10 bases match TRBD2. CDR1 is SGHDT and CDR2 is YYEEEE in the germline V gene. With 0 bases clipped from V and 2 bases from J, the junction kept 8 bases outside the gene matches. The CDR3 runs to 17 residues. CDR3 DNA sequence: TGTGCCAGCAGCTTGGCTACTACTAGCGGGACGGCCTACGAGCAGTACTTC. It yields the protein CASSLATTSGTAYEQYF.

This clonotype has only a few counts. The chain is built from TRBV30 and TRBJ2-6; D gene ambiguous. Germline CDR1 and CDR2: GTSNPN and SVGIG (reference sequence). Trimming removed 2 bases at V and 2 bases at J, with 4 bases between. This CDR3 has 13 residues. CDR3 in amino acids: CAWSLPGANVLTF. The CDR3 DNA reads as TGTGCCTGGAGTCTACCTGGGGCCAACGTCCTGACTTTC.

CDR3 protein: CASSPGGSLGYGYTF. In DNA form, the CDR3 reads TGTGCCAGCAGTCCCGGGGGTTCTCTGGGCTATGGCTACACCTTC. J is TRBJ1-2 and V is TRBV12-3 or TRBV12-4, with a weak D call TRBD1 (5 bases). V lost 5 bases and J 4 bases, leaving 17 bases between the germline ends. This CDR3 is 15 amino acids long.

This clonotype has only a few counts. This chain links TRBV20-1 with TRBJ2-1; TRBD1 matches at 8 bases. V shed 2 bases, J shed 3 bases, and the junction held 6 bases outside the gene matches. The CDR3 length is 15 residues. CDR1 and CDR2 (germline): DFQATT, SNEGSKA (reference sequence). The CDR3 nucleotides are TGCAGTGCTAGACCGATCGACAGGGGCTACAATGAGCAGTTCTTC. Residues: CSARPIDRGYNEQFF.

The chain uses TRBV7-3 and TRBJ2-3, with D tentatively TRBD1 or TRBD2 (6 bases each). This CDR3 contains 15 residues. V lost 5 bases to trimming and J lost 6 bases, with 18 bases between them. Germline CDR1 SGHTA, CDR2 FQGTGA. Here the CDR3 reads CASSPTGWRGDTQYF. The CDR3 nucleotides read TGTGCCAGCAGCCCCACAGGCTGGAGGGGGGATACGCAGTATTTT.